This T cell receptor beta chain is drawn from a study of T cell repertoires in cytomegalovirus infection. Study-wide context: From public TCR beta signatures came an indication of both CMV infection and matching HLA type.

Study outcomes and limitations: Clonotypes of TCR beta that were HLA-C-restricted and CMV-specific dominated the ex vivo response. Totalled public TCR beta family frequency picked out people who carried CMV plus the relevant HLA.

The V end lost 2 bases, the J end lost 2 bases, and 18 bases lay between the germline ends. The CDR3 extends over 18 amino acids. Germline lookup yields CDR1 SGHTA and CDR2 FQGTGA. One entry per CDR3 protein results from TCRdb running MiXCR on the reads. The data show approximately 1,000,000 distinct CDR3 sequences, with roughly 30% seen just once and over 10% held by the top ten. This clonotype was detected a few times. The antigen remains undetermined. Material: cultured CD8+ T cells from PBMCs, obtained from culture after CMV antigen stimulation. This clonotype was sampled from a human donor in good health (CMV status not recorded). Some clones in this sample may be carry-over from other donors' samples. The chain recombines TRBV7-3 with TRBJ2-2, with D tentatively TRBD1 (5 bases). Here the CDR3 DNA reads TGTGCCAGCAGCTTAGGGGTGGGGCACGAATTCAACACCGGGGAGCTGTTTTTT. This sequence encodes CASSLGVGHEFNTGELFF. The variable domain in full, completed from reference TRBV7-3 and TRBJ2-2, reads GAGVSQTPSNKVTEKGKYVELRCDPISGHTALYWYRQSLGQGPEFLIYFQGTGAADDSGLPNDRFFAVRPEGSVSTLKIQRTERGDSAVYLCASSLGVGHEFNTGELFFGEGSRLTVL.